The sequence of this TCR beta chain was determined in a study of Tregs in tolerant kidney transplant recipients. Turning to the study itself: Recipients received nonmyeloablative bone marrow transplants from related graft donors, with transient mixed chimerism. Findings and caveats of the study: This study did not directly address biological reproducibility. For some patients, primers changed over time, blocking nucleotide-level comparison.

As concerns this clone: No antigen is known for it. The read ends 3 residues early relative to the CDR3; the germline J gene fills the gap.

CD4+CD25+CD127- Tregs, CD4+CD25- non-Tregs, CD4 and CD8 cells were sorted. The CDR3 consists of 14 residues. V lost 4 bases and J lost 1, with 9 bases in between. Germline CDR1 SNHLY, CDR2 FYNNEI. Only in-frame clones appear in the TCRdb table, and some are missing; sequencing was by immunoSEQ multiplex PCR. This table holds 48,000 or so clones. Source: CD4+ T cells from blood, taken before the transplant. V usage is TRBV2 and J usage is TRBJ2-3, with a tentative D call TRBD1 (5 bases). The clonotype was recovered from a human donor who received a combined kidney and bone marrow transplant. CDR3 bases read: TGTGCCAGCAGTGGGGTAGGGGGCACAGATACG. Translated, it gives CASSGVGGTDT. The full CDR3 reads CASSGVGGTDTQYF.